The 28 T cell receptor beta chains presented below share a single source sample, sequenced in a study of memory CD4+ T cells and cytomegalovirus serostatus. Sequencing was performed with immunoSEQ multiplex PCR; in TCRdb, only in-frame clones are kept and a portion is missing. The table has about 62,000 clones, roughly 76% seen once; the top ten hold around 5%. The sort gate was single viable CD3+CD4+CD8-CD45RO+ cells for memory CD4+ T cells. The sample comprised memory CD4+ T cells from blood. The receptors here all came from an adult in good health and CMV-seropositive.

The chain employs TRBV7-9 and TRBJ1-5; 10 bases map to TRBD1. The junction had 14 bases not matched to a gene; V was cut back by 6 bases and J by 9 bases. This CDR3 spans 16 amino acids. Germline V gene lookup returns CDR1 SEHNR and CDR2 FQNEAQ (reference sequence). The CDR3 bases are TGTGCCAGCAGTCCCGGACAGGGGGATTTTCTTTGGCCCCAGCATTTT. It yields the protein CASSPGQGDFLWPQHF.

The genes are TRBV19 and TRBJ2-3; 9 bases match TRBD2. CDR3 length: 16 amino acids. V lost 1 base to trimming and J lost 7 bases; unmatched junction nucleotides: 9. The germline gives CDR1 LNHDA, CDR2 SQIVND (reference sequence). The CDR3 coding sequence is TGTGCCAGTAGTATAGTGGGCGGGAGGGCCAAGCATACGCAGTATTTT. This translates into CASSIVGGRAKHTQYF.

The V gene is TRBV28, the J gene TRBJ1-5, with 7 bases fitting TRBD1. Looked up from germline, CDR1 is MDHEN and CDR2 is SYDVKM. The CDR3 covers 15 residues. V lost 5 bases to trimming and J lost 3 bases; unmatched junction nucleotides: 7. CDR3 loop: CASSGGQLDNQPQHF. CDR3 sequence (DNA): TGTGCCAGCAGTGGGGGACAGTTGGACAATCAGCCCCAGCATTTT.

V is TRBV6-5 and J is TRBJ1-4; D unclear. V gave up 7 bases and J gave up 10 bases, with 16 bases separating them. This CDR3 has 13 amino acids. The germline gives CDR1 MNHEY, CDR2 SVGAGI. The CDR3 DNA reads TGTGCCAGCAAACACAGAGACCGACTAAAACTGTTTTTT. Residues: CASKHRDRLKLFF.

This clone was found a few times. This chain joins TRBV7-6 and TRBJ1-2; unclear D gene. V gave up 6 bases and J gave up 8 bases, with 22 bases separating them. Germline V gives CDR1 SGHVS, CDR2 FNYEAQ. CDR3 size: 15 residues. CDR3 coding DNA: TGTGCCAGCAGTCGCGACCTGGGTGGGATAACAGGCTACACCTTC. This translates into CASSRDLGGITGYTF.

This clone was seen only a few times. The chain carries TRBV6-4 and TRBJ1-1; D unclear. Germline V CDR1 and CDR2: MRHNA, SNTAGT. Trimming left V 3 bases short and J 0 bases short, with 5 bases between. The CDR3 loop spans 13 amino acids. The CDR3 nucleotides are TGTGCCAGCAGTGAACAGCTGAACACTGAAGCTTTCTTT. This translates into CASSEQLNTEAFF.

V and J are TRBV6-1 and TRBJ2-6; 12 positions match TRBD1. V shed 4 bases and J 3 bases; nucleotides not matched to a gene: 7. The CDR3 totals 18 residues. Germline V gene lookup returns CDR1 MNHNS and CDR2 SASEGT. The DNA for the CDR3 is TGTGCCAGCAGTGTCCCGGGACAGGGGGCGCTTGGGGCCAACGTCCTGACTTTC. Its protein product is CASSVPGQGALGANVLTF.

The rearrangement joins TRBV7-9 to TRBJ2-1; possible D gene TRBD1, 5 bases. Germline CDR1 SEHNR, CDR2 FQNEAQ (reference sequence). The V gene lost 5 bases and the J gene lost 5 bases, with 13 bases spanning the gap. CDR3 size: 14 residues. The CDR3 DNA is TGTGCCAGCAGCAGGGCAGGGTCGAACAATGAGCAGTTCTTC. It codes for CASSRAGSNNEQFF.

This rearrangement joins TRBV27 to TRBJ2-5; D might be TRBD1 (5 bases). Trimming pared 0 bases from V and 2 bases from J, leaving 10 bases between. The CDR3 runs to 15 residues. Germline lookup yields CDR1 MNHEY and CDR2 SMNVEV (reference sequence). The CDR3 region has the DNA TGTGCCAGCAGTTTATCGATCCGACAGCAAGAGACCCAGTACTTC. It codes for CASSLSIRQQETQYF.

CDR3 sequence reads: CASSPGGLDEQYF. The CDR3 DNA reads TGTGCCAGTAGTCCCGGGGGGCTGGACGAGCAGTACTTC. V is TRBV19 and J is TRBJ2-7; maybe TRBD2 (7 bases). The CDR3 has 13 residues. Germline V gene sequence: CDR1 LNHDA, CDR2 SQIVND (reference sequence). V was trimmed by 5 bases and J by 5 bases, leaving 13 bases between them.

In its sample, this clone was seen a few times. The V and J genes are TRBV13 and TRBJ1-2; perhaps TRBD1 as D (6 bases). Trimming removed 4 bases at V and 4 bases at J, with 13 bases between. The CDR3 loop spans 14 amino acids. Per germline, CDR1 PRHDT and CDR2 FYEKMQ (reference sequence). For the CDR3, the DNA is TGTGCCAGCAGCTCGCTCCAGGGGATCTATGGCTACACCTTC. It codes for CASSSLQGIYGYTF.

This sequence joins TRBV6-5 and TRBJ1-4; D is possibly TRBD1 (6 bases). The CDR3 is made up of 14 amino acids. Trimming pared 3 bases from V and 4 bases from J, leaving 9 bases between. Germline values: CDR1 MNHEY, CDR2 SVGAGI. The CDR3 sequence: CASSYRGGNEKLFF. CDR3 sequence (DNA): TGTGCCAGCAGTTATAGGGGGGGTAATGAAAAACTGTTTTTT.

This chain joins TRBV7-9 and TRBJ2-5; D might be TRBD1 or TRBD2, each matching 6 bases. Deletions cut 1 base from V and 1 base from J, with 10 bases between. The CDR3 contains 15 residues. Germline assignment: CDR1 SEHNR and CDR2 FQNEAQ (reference sequence). CDR3 loop: CASSLEGGRQETQYF. The CDR3 region has the DNA TGTGCCAGCAGCTTAGAGGGGGGCCGCCAAGAGACCCAGTACTTC.

V gene TRBV4-2 combines with J gene TRBJ1-2, with a weak D call TRBD1 (6 bases). Germline V CDR1 and CDR2: LGHNA, YNFKEQ. The CDR3 totals 15 residues. The V end lost 8 bases, the J end lost 2 bases, and 18 bases lay between the germline ends. For the CDR3, the DNA is TGTGCCAGCTCCTCTGGCGGGGGCGGGAACTATGGCTACACCTTC. This encodes CASSSGGGGNYGYTF.

The genes are TRBV19 and TRBJ2-7; 9 nucleotides align to TRBD2. Trimming at V came to 9 bases and at J to 3 bases, leaving 3 bases not matched to a gene. Looked up from germline, CDR1 is LNHDA and CDR2 is SQIVND (reference sequence). The CDR3 extends over 12 amino acids. The CDR3 region is CARSGRNYEQYF. The CDR3 coding sequence is TGTGCCAGAAGCGGGAGGAACTACGAGCAGTACTTC.

This clone occurred a few times. The V and J genes are TRBV28 and TRBJ1-2; D not certain. CDR3 length: 14 amino acids. Trimming took off 4 bases at V and 4 bases at J, with 13 bases between the two ends. Germline assignment: CDR1 MDHEN and CDR2 SYDVKM. DNA for the CDR3: TGTGCCAGCAGTTATAAAGGCCGACTCTATGGCTACACCTTC. Translation: CASSYKGRLYGYTF.

This clone was seen repeatedly, ten times or more. This sequence joins TRBV5-1 and TRBJ2-7, with TRBD2 identical over 7 bases. The length of the CDR3 is 14 residues. Germline V gene sequence: CDR1 SGHRS, CDR2 YFSETQ. After removal of 4 bases from V and 2 bases from J, the junction contained 6 bases not matched to a gene. CDR3 sequence (DNA): TGCGCCAGCAGCCTTGGACTAGACACCTACGAGCAGTACTTC. Translating it yields CASSLGLDTYEQYF.

The chain uses TRBV11-2 and TRBJ2-1; 8 bases match TRBD1. From germline, CDR1 is SGHAT and CDR2 FQNNGV. The CDR3 is 16 amino acids. The ends lost 5 bases at V and 0 bases at J; junction bases unmatched: 6. CDR3 loop: CASSPLQGASYNEQFF. The CDR3 DNA follows: TGTGCCAGCAGCCCTCTCCAGGGGGCCTCCTACAATGAGCAGTTCTTC.

This clone was picked up one time. The chain uses TRBV28 and TRBJ2-2; 7 positions agree with TRBD2. V dropped 5 bases and J dropped 5; count of bases not matched to a gene: 5. CDR1 is MDHEN and CDR2 is SYDVKM in the germline V gene. This CDR3 comprises 14 residues. CDR3 sequence reads: CASSPPAGTGELFF. In DNA form, the CDR3 reads TGTGCCAGCAGTCCCCCAGCGGGAACCGGGGAGCTGTTTTTT. Full variable domain (outside the CDR3, taken from reference TRBV28 and TRBJ2-2): DVKVTQSSRYLVKRTGEKVFLECVQDMDHENMFWYRQDPGLGLRLIYFSYDVKMKEKGDIPEGYSVSREKKERFSLILESASTNQTSMYLCASSPPAGTGELFFGEGSRLTVL.

The CDR3 sequence is CATSNGNEQFF. CDR3 DNA: TGTGCCACCAGTAATGGCAATGAGCAGTTCTTC. The V gene is TRBV15, the J gene TRBJ2-1; no definite D call. The CDR3 length is 11 residues. V shed 6 bases and J shed 6 bases, with 6 bases lying between them. Germline CDR1 is LNHNV and CDR2 is YYDKDF (reference sequence).

V usage is TRBV2 and J usage is TRBJ2-7, with TRBD1 matching 10 bases. CDR3 length: 14 amino acids. Germline V gene data show CDR1 as SNHLY and CDR2 as FYNNEI. J was trimmed by 7 bases and V by 6 bases; bases with no gene match: 9. The CDR3 sequence is CASRPGQGFLEQYF. CDR3 in DNA: TGTGCCAGCAGACCGGGACAGGGGTTTTTAGAGCAGTACTTC.

The rearrangement links TRBV2 to TRBJ1-1; no reliable D call. The ends were cut back, 2 bases at V and 0 bases at J, with 4 bases in the middle. The CDR3 contains 13 residues. CDR1 is SNHLY, CDR2 FYNNEI, per germline. The DNA of the CDR3 is TGTGCCAGCAGTGAACAGTTGAACACTGAAGCTTTCTTT. Translated: CASSEQLNTEAFF.

This clone has only a few counts. The chain has TRBV7-2 and TRBJ1-1; D call uncertain. V was cut by 6 bases and J by 2 bases, with 10 bases left in between. The germline gives CDR1 SGHTA, CDR2 FQGNSA. The CDR3 covers 13 residues. The CDR3 region is CASRREPNTEAFF. CDR3 nucleotide sequence: TGTGCCAGCAGAAGGGAGCCCAACACTGAAGCTTTCTTT. Using reference TRBV7-2 and TRBJ1-1 for the parts outside the CDR3, the full variable domain is GAGVSQSPSNKVTEKGKDVELRCDPISGHTALYWYRQSLGQGLEFLIYFQGNSAPDKSGLPSDRFSAERTGGSVSTLTIQRTQQEDSAVYLCASRREPNTEAFFGQGTRLTVV.

This clone is a singleton in its sample. The rearrangement uses TRBV4-1 and TRBJ2-5; tentative D call: TRBD2 (6 bases). The germline CDR1 and CDR2 sequences are MGHRA and YSYEKL. CDR3 size: 16 residues. Trimming left V 1 base short and J 5 bases short, with 17 bases between. The CDR3: CASSQGSMRGGETQYF. The CDR3 DNA is TGCGCCAGCAGCCAAGGGAGTATGCGGGGCGGGGAGACCCAGTACTTC.

The CDR3 nucleotides are TGTGCCTGGAGCCTCGGACAGGGGGCATCTGAAGCTTTCTTT. Residues: CAWSLGQGASEAFF. This chain uses TRBV30 with TRBJ1-1; TRBD1 agrees at 11 bases. The V gene end was trimmed by 3 bases and the J gene end by 6 bases; junction bases not matched to a gene: 6. Germline loops: CDR1 GTSNPN, CDR2 SVGIG (reference sequence). The CDR3 length is 14 residues.

In its sample, this clone was seen a few times. The chain has TRBV6-1 and TRBJ2-7; 10 bases fit TRBD2. J lost 7 bases, V lost 1 base, and 10 bases had no gene match. The germline CDR1 and CDR2 sequences are MNHNS and SASEGT. This CDR3 is 16 amino acids long. In DNA, the CDR3 is TGTGCCAGCAGTGAAGGGCTAGCGGGAGTGGGGCGGGAGCAGTACTTC. Protein sequence: CASSEGLAGVGREQYF.

The V gene is TRBV18, the J gene TRBJ2-3, with 7 nucleotides matching TRBD2. After removal of 3 bases from V and 5 bases from J, the junction contained 5 bases not matched to a gene. Germline V gene sequence: CDR1 KGHSH, CDR2 LQKENI. The CDR3 runs 14 residues. As DNA, the CDR3 is TGTGCCAGCTCACCGGGACTATCCAGAGATACGCAGTATTTT. Translated: CASSPGLSRDTQYF.

The count of this clone is one. This chain connects TRBV4-3 to TRBJ2-1; tentatively, D is TRBD1 (6 bases). The CDR3 covers 17 residues. The germline V gene has CDR1 LGHNA and CDR2 YSLEER. V was trimmed by 1 base and J by 2 bases, leaving 15 bases between them. Here the CDR3 reads CASSQGLGGPPYNEQFF. The DNA of the CDR3 is TGCGCCAGCAGCCAAGGCCTAGGGGGTCCCCCCTACAATGAGCAGTTCTTC.